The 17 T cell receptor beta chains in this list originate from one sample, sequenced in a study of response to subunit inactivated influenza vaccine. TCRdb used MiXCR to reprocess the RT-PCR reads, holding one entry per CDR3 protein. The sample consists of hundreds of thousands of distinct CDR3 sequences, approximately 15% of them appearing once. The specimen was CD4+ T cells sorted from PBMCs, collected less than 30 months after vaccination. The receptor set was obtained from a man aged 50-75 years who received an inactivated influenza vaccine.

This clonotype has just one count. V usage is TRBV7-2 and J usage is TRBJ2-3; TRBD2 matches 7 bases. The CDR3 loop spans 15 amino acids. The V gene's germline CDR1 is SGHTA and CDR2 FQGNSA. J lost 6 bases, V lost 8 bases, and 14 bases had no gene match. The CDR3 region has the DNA TGTGCCAGCCTACAGTCGCGGGGGTCCGGGGATACGCAGTATTTT. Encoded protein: CASLQSRGSGDTQYF.

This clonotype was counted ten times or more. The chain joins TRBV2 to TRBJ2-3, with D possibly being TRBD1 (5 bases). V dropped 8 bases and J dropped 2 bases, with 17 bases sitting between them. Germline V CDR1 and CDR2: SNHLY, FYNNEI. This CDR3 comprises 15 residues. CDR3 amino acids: CASCVDRQYTDTQYF. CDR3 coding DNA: TGTGCCAGCTGTGTAGACCGACAGTACACAGATACGCAGTATTTT.

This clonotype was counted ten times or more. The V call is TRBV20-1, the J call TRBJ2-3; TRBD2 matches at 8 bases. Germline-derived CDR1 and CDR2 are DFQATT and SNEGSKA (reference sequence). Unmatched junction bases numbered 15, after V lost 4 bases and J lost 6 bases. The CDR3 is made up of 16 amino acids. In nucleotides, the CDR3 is TGCAGTGCTACAACGATTCGGGAGGGCCTTACCGATACGCAGTATTTT. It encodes CSATTIREGLTDTQYF.

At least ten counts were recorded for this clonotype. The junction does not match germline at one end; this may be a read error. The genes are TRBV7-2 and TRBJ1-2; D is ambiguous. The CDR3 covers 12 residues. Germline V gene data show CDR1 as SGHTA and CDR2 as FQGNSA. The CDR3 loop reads CASSLDNYGYTF. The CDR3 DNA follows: TGCGCCAGCAGCTTGGATAACTATGGCTACACCTTC.

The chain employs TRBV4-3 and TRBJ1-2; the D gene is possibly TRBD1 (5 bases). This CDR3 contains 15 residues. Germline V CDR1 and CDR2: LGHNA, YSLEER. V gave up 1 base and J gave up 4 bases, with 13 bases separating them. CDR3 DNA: TGCGCCAGCAGCCAAGTACGTGGGGGACCCTATGGCTACACCTTC. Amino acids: CASSQVRGGPYGYTF.

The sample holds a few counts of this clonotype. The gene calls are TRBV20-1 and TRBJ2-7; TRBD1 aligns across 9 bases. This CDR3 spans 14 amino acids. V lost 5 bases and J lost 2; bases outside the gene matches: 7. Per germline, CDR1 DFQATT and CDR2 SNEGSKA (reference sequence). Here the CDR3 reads CSAGEDRGTYEQYF. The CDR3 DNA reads TGCAGTGCTGGGGAGGACAGGGGCACCTACGAGCAGTACTTC.

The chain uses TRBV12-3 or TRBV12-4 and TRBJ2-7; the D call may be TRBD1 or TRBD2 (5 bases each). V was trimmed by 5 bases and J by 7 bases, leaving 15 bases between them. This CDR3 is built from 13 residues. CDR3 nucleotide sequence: TGTGCCAGCAGTACCGGGACGGCTCTGGAGCAGTACTTC. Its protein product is CASSTGTALEQYF.

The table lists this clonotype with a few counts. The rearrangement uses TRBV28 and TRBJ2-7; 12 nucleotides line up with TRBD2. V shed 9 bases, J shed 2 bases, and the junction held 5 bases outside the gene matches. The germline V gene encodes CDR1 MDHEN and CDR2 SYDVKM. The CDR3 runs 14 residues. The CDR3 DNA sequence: TGTGCCAGTAACCTAGCGGGAGGGCCCTACGAGCAGTACTTC. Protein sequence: CASNLAGGPYEQYF.

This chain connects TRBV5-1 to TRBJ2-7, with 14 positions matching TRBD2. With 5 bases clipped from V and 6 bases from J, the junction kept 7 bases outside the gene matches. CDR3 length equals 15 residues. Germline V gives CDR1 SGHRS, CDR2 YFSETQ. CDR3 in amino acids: CASRLGTSGGGEQYF. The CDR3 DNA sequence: TGCGCCAGCAGACTTGGGACTAGCGGGGGCGGCGAGCAGTACTTC.

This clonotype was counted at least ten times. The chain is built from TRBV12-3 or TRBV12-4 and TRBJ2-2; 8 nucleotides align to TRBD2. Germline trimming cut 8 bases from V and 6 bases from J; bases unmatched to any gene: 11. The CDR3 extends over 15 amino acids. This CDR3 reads CASSLRGGRSGELFF. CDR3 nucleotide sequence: TGTGCCAGCTCCTTACGGGGGGGCCGGTCCGGGGAGCTGTTTTTT.

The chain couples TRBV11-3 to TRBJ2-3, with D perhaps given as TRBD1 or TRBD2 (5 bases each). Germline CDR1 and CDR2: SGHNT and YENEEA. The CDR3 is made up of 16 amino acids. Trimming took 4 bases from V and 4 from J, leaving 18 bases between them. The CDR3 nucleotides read TGTGCCAGCAGCTATAGTGGGGGAGATAGCCCAGATACGCAGTATTTT. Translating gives CASSYSGGDSPDTQYF.

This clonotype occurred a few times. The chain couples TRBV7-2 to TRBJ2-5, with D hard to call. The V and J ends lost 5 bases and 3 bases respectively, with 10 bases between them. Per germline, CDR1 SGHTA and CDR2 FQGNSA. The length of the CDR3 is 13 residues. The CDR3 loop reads CASSTGSKETQYF. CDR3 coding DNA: TGTGCCAGCAGCACCGGGTCCAAAGAGACCCAGTACTTC.

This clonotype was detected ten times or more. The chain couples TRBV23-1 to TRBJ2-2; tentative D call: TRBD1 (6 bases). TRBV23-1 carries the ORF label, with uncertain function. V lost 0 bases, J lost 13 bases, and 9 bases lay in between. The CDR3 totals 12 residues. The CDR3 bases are TGCGCCAGCAGTCAATCCGACAGGCTGCTGTTTTTT. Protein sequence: CASSQSDRLLFF.

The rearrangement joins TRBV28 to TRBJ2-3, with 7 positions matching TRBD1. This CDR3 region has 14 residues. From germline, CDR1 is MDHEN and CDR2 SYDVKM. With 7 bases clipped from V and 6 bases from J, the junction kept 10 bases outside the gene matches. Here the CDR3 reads CASTGQAPWDTQYF. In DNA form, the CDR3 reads TGTGCCAGCACTGGACAGGCCCCATGGGATACGCAGTATTTT.

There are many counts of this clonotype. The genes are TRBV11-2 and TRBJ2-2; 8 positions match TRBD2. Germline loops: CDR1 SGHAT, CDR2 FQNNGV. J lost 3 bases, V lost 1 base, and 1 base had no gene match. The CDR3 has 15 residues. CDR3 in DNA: TGTGCCAGCAGCTTAGGGACTAGCTACACCGGGGAGCTGTTTTTT. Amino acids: CASSLGTSYTGELFF.

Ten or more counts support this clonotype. The CDR3 reads CASIGTEGTGELFF. Written as DNA, the CDR3 is TGCGCCAGCATCGGGACAGAGGGTACCGGGGAGCTGTTTTTT. The rearrangement links TRBV5-1 to TRBJ2-2; TRBD1 matches 7 bases. There are 14 residues in the CDR3. Germline assignment: CDR1 SGHRS and CDR2 YFSETQ. Unmatched junction bases numbered 7, after V lost 6 bases and J lost 5 bases.

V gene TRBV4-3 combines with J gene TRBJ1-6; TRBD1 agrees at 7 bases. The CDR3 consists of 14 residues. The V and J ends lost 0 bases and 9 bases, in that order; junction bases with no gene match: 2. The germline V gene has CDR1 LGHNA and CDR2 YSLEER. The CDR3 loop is CASSQETGLSPLHF. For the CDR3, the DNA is TGCGCCAGCAGCCAAGAGACAGGGCTTTCACCCCTCCACTTT.